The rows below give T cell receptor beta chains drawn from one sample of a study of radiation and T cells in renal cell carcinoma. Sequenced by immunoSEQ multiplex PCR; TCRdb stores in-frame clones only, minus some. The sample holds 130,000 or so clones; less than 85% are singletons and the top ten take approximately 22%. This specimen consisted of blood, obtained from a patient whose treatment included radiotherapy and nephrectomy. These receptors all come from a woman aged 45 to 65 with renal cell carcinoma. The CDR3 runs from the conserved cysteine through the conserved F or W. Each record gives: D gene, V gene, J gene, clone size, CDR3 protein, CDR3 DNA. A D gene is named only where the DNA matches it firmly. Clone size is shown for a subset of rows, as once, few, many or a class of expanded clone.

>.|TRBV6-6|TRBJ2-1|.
CASNLLRNEQFF
TGTGCCAGCAATCTCCTCCGCAATGAGCAGTTCTTC
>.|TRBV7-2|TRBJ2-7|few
CASSSYSSYEQYF
TGTGCCAGCAGCTCCTATAGCTCCTACGAGCAGTACTTC
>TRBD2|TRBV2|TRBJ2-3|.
CASSGDYTSTDTQYF
TGTGCCAGCAGTGGGGACTATACTAGCACAGATACGCAGTATTTT
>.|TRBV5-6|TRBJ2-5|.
CASTQTAGPLETQYF
TGTGCCAGCACTCAAACGGCAGGACCCCTAGAGACCCAGTACTTC
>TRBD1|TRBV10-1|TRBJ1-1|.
CASSVNRGMSTEAFF
TGCGCCAGCAGTGTCAACAGGGGAATGAGCACTGAAGCTTTCTTT
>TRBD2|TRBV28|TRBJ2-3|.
CASTLLADTDTQYF
TGTGCCAGCACTCTACTAGCGGACACAGATACGCAGTATTTT
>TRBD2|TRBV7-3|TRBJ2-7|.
CASSPRGSGRPSSYEQYF
TGTGCCAGCAGCCCCCGGGGTAGCGGGAGGCCTAGCTCCTACGAGCAGTACTTC
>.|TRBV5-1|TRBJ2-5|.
CASGHGLQETQYF
TGCGCCAGCGGACACGGGCTCCAAGAGACCCAGTACTTC
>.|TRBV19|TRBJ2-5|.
CASSIGPEETQYF
TGTGCCAGTAGTATCGGACCCGAGGAGACCCAGTACTTC
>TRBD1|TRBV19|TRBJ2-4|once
CASSIYTGTGAEGIQYF
TGTGCCAGTAGTATCTACACCGGGACAGGGGCCGAGGGGATTCAGTACTTC
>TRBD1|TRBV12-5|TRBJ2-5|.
CASSPKDRGGRETQYF
TGTGCTAGCAGCCCGAAGGACAGGGGGGGAAGAGAGACCCAGTACTTC
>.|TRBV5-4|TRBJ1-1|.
CASSLTQANTEAFF
TGTGCCAGCAGCTTGACACAGGCTAACACTGAAGCTTTCTTT
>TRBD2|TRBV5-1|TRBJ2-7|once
CASSLVGETTSGPSYEQYF
TGCGCCAGCAGCTTGGTTGGGGAGACGACTAGCGGGCCCTCCTACGAGCAGTACTTC
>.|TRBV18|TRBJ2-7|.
CASSRLTPDEQYF
TGTGCCAGCTCACGGTTAACTCCTGACGAGCAGTACTTC
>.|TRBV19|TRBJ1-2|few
CASSIPQGFGYTF
TGTGCCAGTAGTATTCCTCAGGGATTCGGCTACACCTTC
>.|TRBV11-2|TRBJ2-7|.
CASSPTGTLTYEQYF
TGTGCCAGCAGCCCGACCGGGACTTTAACCTACGAGCAGTACTTC
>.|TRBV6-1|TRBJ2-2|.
CASSAGPSAGELFF
TGTGCCAGCAGTGCGGGACCGTCCGCCGGGGAGCTGTTTTTT
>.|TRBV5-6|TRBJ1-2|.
CASSLGENYGYTF
TGTGCCAGCAGCTTGGGGGAAAACTATGGCTACACCTTC
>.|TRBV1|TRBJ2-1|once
CTSSQISGPPTLDNEQFF
TGCACCAGCAGCCAGATTTCGGGACCCCCGACGCTAGACAATGAGCAGTTCTTC
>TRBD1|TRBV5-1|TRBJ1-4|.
CASSWSTGGTNEKLFF
TGCGCCAGCAGCTGGAGTACAGGGGGCACTAATGAAAAACTGTTTTTT
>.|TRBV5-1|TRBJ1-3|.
CASSLEGQRSGNTIYF
TGCGCCAGCAGCTTGGAAGGGCAACGCTCTGGAAACACCATATATTTT
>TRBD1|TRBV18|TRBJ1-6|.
CASSQSRLGSGGSPLHF
TGTGCCAGCTCACAAAGCAGGCTCGGATCAGGGGGTTCACCCCTCCACTTT
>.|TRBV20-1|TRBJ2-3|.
CSGTFTDTQYF
TGCAGCGGGACTTTCACAGATACGCAGTATTTT
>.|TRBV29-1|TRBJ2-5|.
CSVDTSGETQYF
TGCAGCGTTGACACCTCCGGGGAGACCCAGTACTTC
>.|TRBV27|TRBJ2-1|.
CASGTGYNEQFF
TGTGCCAGCGGGACCGGCTACAATGAGCAGTTCTTC
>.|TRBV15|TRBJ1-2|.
CATSRVGLNYGYTF
TGTGCCACCAGCAGAGTGGGTCTAAACTATGGCTACACCTTC
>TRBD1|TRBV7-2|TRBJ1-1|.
CASSLGTGNTEAFF
TGTGCCAGCAGCTTGGGGACAGGGAACACTGAAGCTTTCTTT
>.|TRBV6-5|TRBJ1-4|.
CASTPRRRTNEKLFF
TGTGCCAGCACTCCTCGTAGGCGAACTAATGAAAAACTGTTTTTT
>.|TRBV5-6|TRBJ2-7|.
CASSLVGTRPEQYF
TGTGCCAGCAGCTTGGTCGGGACGCGCCCCGAGCAGTACTTC
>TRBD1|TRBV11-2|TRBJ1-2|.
CASSLGGSRGRYYGYTF
TGTGCCAGCAGCTTAGGTGGTTCTAGGGGGCGCTACTATGGCTACACCTTC
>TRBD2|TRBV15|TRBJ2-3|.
CATSRDGLALGDTQYF
TGTGCCACCAGCAGGGATGGACTAGCCTTGGGGGATACGCAGTATTTT
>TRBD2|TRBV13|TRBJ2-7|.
CASSLGRERGKGEQYF
TGTGCCAGCAGCTTAGGCCGGGAGCGGGGAAAGGGGGAGCAGTACTTC
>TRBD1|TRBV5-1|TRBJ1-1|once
CASSPLTGPNTEAFF
TGCGCCAGCAGCCCACTGACAGGGCCCAACACTGAAGCTTTCTTT